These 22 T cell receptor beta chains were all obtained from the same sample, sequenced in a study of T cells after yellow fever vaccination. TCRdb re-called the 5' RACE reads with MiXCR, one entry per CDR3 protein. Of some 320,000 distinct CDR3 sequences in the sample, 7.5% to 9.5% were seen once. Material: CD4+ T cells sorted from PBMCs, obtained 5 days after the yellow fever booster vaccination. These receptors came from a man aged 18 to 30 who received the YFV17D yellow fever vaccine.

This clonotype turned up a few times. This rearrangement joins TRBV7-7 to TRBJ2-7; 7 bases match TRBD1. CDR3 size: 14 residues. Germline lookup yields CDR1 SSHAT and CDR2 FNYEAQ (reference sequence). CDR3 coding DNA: TGTGCTAGCAGCTTCCGGGACAGCCTCTACGAGCAGTACGTC. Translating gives CASSFRDSLYEQYV.

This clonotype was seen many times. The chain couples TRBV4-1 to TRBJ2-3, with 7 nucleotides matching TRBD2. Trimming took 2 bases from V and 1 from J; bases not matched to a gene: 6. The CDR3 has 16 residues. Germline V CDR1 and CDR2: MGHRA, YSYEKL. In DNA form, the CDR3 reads TGCGCCAGCAGCCAATCTAGCGGCGCAGGCACAGATACGCAGTATTTT. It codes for CASSQSSGAGTDTQYF.

CDR3 DNA: TGCGCCAGCAGCCAAGGACAGGGGGTCGGCACCGGGGAGCTGTTTTTT. Protein sequence: CASSQGQGVGTGELFF. The rearrangement uses TRBV4-1 and TRBJ2-2; 9 positions agree with TRBD1. The CDR3 runs to 16 residues. V was clipped by 1 base and J by 4 bases; unmatched bases: 4. The V gene's germline CDR1 is MGHRA and CDR2 YSYEKL.

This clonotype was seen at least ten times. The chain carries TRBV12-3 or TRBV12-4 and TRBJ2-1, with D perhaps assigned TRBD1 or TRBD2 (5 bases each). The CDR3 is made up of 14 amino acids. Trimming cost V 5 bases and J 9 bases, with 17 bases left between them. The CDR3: CASSRPPPGAEQFF. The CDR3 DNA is TGTGCCAGCAGTCGCCCCCCCCCCGGGGCTGAGCAGTTCTTC.

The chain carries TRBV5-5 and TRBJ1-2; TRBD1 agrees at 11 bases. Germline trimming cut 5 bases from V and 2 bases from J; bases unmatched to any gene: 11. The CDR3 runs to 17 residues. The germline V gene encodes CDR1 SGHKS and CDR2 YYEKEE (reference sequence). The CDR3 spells CASRPPGQGVRNYGYTF. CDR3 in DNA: TGTGCCAGCAGACCTCCGGGACAGGGGGTGAGAAACTATGGCTACACCTTC.

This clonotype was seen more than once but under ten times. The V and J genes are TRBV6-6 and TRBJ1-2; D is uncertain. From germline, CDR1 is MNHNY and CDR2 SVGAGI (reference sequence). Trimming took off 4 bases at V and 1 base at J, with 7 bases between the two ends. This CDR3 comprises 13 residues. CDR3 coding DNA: TGTGCCAGCAGTTCGGCGGTTAACTATGGCTACACCTTC. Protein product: CASSSAVNYGYTF.

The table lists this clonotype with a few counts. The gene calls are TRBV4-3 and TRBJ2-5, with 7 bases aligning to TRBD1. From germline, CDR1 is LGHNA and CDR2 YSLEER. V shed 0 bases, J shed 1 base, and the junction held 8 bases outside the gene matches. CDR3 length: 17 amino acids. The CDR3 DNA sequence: TGCGCCAGCAGCCAAGATCCTACCGGGACAGTCCAAGAGACCCAGTACTTC. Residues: CASSQDPTGTVQETQYF.

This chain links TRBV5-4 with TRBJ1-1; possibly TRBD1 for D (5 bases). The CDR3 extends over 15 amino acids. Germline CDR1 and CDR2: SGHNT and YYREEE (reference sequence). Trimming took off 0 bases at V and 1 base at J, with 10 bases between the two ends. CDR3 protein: CASSLARTGNTEAFF. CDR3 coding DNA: TGTGCCAGCAGCTTGGCGCGAACAGGGAACACTGAAGCTTTCTTT.

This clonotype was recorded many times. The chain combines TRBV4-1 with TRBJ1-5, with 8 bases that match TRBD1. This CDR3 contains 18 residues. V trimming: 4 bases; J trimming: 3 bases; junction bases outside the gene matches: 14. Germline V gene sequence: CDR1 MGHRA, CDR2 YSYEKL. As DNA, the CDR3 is TGCGCCAGCAGCCCCAAGGCCGACCAGGGGGCGTTCAATCAGCCCCAGCATTTT. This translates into CASSPKADQGAFNQPQHF.

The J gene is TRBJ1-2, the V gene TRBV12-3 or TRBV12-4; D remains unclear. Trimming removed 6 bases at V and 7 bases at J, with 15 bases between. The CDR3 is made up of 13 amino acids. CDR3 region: CASSFLGERGYTF. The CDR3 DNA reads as TGTGCCAGCAGCTTCCTCGGGGAGCGTGGCTACACCTTC.

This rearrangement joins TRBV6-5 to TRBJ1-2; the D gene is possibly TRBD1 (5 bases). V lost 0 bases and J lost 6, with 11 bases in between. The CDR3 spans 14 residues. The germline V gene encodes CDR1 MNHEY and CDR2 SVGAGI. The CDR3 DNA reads TGTGCCAGCAGTTACTCTCCTAGACAGAATGGCTACACCTTC. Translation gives CASSYSPRQNGYTF.

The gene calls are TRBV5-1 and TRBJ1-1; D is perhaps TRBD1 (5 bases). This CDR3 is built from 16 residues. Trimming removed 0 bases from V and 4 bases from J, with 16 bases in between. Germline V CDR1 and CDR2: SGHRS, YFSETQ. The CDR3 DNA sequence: TGCGCCAGCAGCTTGGCCCGCGGGGGGGTTGGCACTGAAGCTTTCTTT. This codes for CASSLARGGVGTEAFF.

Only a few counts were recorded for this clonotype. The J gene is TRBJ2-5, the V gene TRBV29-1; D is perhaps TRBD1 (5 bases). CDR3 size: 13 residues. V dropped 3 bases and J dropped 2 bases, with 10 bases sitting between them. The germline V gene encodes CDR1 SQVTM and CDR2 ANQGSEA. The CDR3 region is CSVDTGAQETQYF. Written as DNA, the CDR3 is TGCAGCGTTGACACAGGAGCTCAAGAGACCCAGTACTTC. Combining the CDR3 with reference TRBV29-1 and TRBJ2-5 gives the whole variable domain SAVISQKPSRDICQRGTSLTIQCQVDSQVTMMFWYRQQPGQSLTLIATANQGSEATYESGFVIDKFPISRPNLTFSTLTVSNMSPEDSSIYLCSVDTGAQETQYFGPGTRLLVL.

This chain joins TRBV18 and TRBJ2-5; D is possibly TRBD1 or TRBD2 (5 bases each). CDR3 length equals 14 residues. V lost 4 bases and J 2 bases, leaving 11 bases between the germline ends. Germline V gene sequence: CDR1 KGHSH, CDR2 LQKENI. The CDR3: CASSLGRLQETQYF. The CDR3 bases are TGTGCCAGCTCACTGGGACGGTTGCAAGAGACCCAGTACTTC.

CDR3 DNA sequence: TGCGCCAGCAGACAGTTCTCTGGAAACACCATATATTTT. This translates into CASRQFSGNTIYF. The chain recombines TRBV5-1 with TRBJ1-3; unclear D gene. In germline, CDR1 is SGHRS, CDR2 YFSETQ. CDR3 length equals 13 residues. V was pared by 5 bases and J by 0 bases, with 6 bases between.

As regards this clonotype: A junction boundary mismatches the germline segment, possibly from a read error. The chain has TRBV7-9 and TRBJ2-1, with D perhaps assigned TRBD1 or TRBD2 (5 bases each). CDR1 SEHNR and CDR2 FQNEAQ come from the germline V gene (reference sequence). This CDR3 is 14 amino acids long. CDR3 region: CASRLGESYHEQFF. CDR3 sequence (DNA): TGTGCCAGCAGATTGGGGGAGTCCTACCATGAGCAGTTCTTC. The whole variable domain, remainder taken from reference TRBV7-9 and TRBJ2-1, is DTGVSQNPRHKITKRGQNVTFRCDPISEHNRLYWYRQTLGQGPEFLTYFQNEAQLEKSRLLSDRFSAERPKGSFSTLEIQRTEQGDSAMYLCASRLGESYHEQFFGPGTRLTVL.

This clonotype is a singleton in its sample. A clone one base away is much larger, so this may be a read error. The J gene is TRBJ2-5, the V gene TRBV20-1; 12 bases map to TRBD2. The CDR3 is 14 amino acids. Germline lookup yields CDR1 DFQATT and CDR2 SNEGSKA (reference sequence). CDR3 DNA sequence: TGCGGTGCGGTTCTAGCGGGGGGGCAGGAGACCCAGTACTTC. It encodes CGAVLAGGQETQYF.

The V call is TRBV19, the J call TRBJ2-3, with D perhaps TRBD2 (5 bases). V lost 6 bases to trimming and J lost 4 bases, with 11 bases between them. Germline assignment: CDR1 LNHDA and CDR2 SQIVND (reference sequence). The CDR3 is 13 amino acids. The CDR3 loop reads CASSRAVPDTQYF. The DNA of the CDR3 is TGTGCCAGTAGCCGAGCGGTTCCAGATACGCAGTATTTT.

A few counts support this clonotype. The CDR3 loop reads CASSYASTANTEAFF. DNA of the CDR3: TGTGCCAGCAGTTACGCCTCGACAGCGAACACTGAAGCTTTCTTT. The V call is TRBV6-2 or TRBV6-3, the J call TRBJ1-1, with D possibly TRBD1 on 5 matching bases. Trimming took 2 bases from V and 1 from J, leaving 11 bases between them. The V gene's germline CDR1 is MNHEY and CDR2 SVGEGT. CDR3 length equals 15 residues.

The CDR3 here is CAISGGLMGAYEQYV. In DNA form, the CDR3 reads TGTGCCATCAGTGGGGGACTGATGGGGGCCTACGAGCAGTACGTC. The rearrangement links TRBV10-3 to TRBJ2-7; a weak D match, TRBD2 (6 bases). CDR1 and CDR2 from the germline V gene are ENHRY and SYGVKD. The CDR3 is 15 amino acids. V was pared by 4 bases and J by 2 bases, with 15 bases between.

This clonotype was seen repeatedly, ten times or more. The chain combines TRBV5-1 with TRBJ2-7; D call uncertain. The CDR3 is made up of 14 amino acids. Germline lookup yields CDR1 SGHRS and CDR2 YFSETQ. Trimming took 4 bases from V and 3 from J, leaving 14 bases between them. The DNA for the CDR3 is TGCGCCAGCAGCCCCAGCTCGCCAGTCTACGAGCAGTACTTC. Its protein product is CASSPSSPVYEQYF. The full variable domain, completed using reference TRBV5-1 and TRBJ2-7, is KAGVTQTPRYLIKTRGQQVTLSCSPISGHRSVSWYQQTPGQGLQFLFEYFSETQRNKGNFPGRFSGRQFSNSRSEMNVSTLELGDSALYLCASSPSSPVYEQYFGPGTRLTVT.

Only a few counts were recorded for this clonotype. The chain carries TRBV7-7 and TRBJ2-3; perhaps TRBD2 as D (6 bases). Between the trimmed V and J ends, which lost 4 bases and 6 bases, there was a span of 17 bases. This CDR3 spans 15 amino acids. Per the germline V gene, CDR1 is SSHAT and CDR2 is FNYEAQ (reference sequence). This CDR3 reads CASSSGLSAMDTQYF. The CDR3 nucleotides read TGTGCCAGCAGCTCAGGACTATCCGCGATGGATACGCAGTATTTT.